The rows below give T cell receptor beta chains drawn from one sample of a study of blood T cell repertoires in COVID-19. Sequencing was performed with immunoSEQ multiplex PCR; in TCRdb, only in-frame clones are kept and a portion is missing. The data hold around 230,000 clones, with roughly 85% observed a single time. Sequencing input: peripheral blood. The origin of the receptors is a man aged 25 to 45 who had recovered from COVID-19. Both conserved end residues are part of each CDR3. D genes are given only for firm matches. Expanded clones are given a class, and other clones once, few, many or no size at all.

>NA|NA|TRBV12-3/TRBV12-4|TRBJ1-2
CASSSRGRGGYTF
TGTGCCAGCAGCTCCCGGGGGAGGGGTGGCTACACCTTC
>NA|TRBD1|TRBV5-1|TRBJ2-7
CASSLVGTGYEQYF
TGCGCCAGCAGCTTGGTAGGGACAGGGTACGAGCAGTACTTC
>NA|NA|TRBV5-8|TRBJ1-5
CASSFLQGNQPQHF
TGTGCCAGCAGCTTTTTACAGGGTAATCAGCCCCAGCATTTT
>NA|NA|TRBV5-1|TRBJ2-1
CASSRGGDSAYNEQFF
TGCGCCAGCAGCCGGGGCGGGGACAGCGCCTACAATGAGCAGTTCTTC
>once|TRBD2|TRBV9|TRBJ2-5
CASSAPTSGGDEETQYF
TGTGCCAGCAGCGCGCCTACTAGCGGGGGGGATGAAGAGACCCAGTACTTC
>NA|NA|TRBV3-1/TRBV3-2|TRBJ1-1
CASSYLGGIGDTEAFF
TGTGCCAGCAGCTACTTGGGGGGGATCGGGGACACTGAAGCTTTCTTT
>NA|NA|TRBV2|TRBJ2-1
CASTAGSSYNEQFF
TGTGCCAGCACTGCGGGTAGCTCCTACAATGAGCAGTTCTTC
>many|NA|TRBV13|TRBJ2-5
CASSLAPGPETQYF
TGTGCCAGCAGCTTAGCCCCAGGGCCGGAGACCCAGTACTTC
>NA|NA|TRBV3-1/TRBV3-2|TRBJ1-6
CASSQDRERPKSSPLHF
TGTGCCAGCAGCCAAGATAGGGAGAGACCTAAGAGTTCACCCCTCCACTTT
>NA|NA|TRBV5-1|TRBJ1-3
CASSPQGSGNTIYF
TGCGCCAGCAGCCCACAGGGCTCTGGAAACACCATATATTTT
>NA|NA|TRBV9|TRBJ1-6
CASSVARGMGNSPLHF
TGTGCCAGCAGCGTAGCTAGGGGGATGGGAAATTCACCCCTCCACTTT
>NA|NA|TRBV6-5|TRBJ1-1
CASSYSKRPVKAFF
TGTGCCAGCAGTTACTCGAAGCGGCCGGTTAAAGCTTTCTTT
>NA|TRBD1|TRBV7-2|TRBJ1-2
CASSLGDRGPRGYTF
TGTGCCAGCAGCTTAGGCGACAGGGGGCCGCGGGGCTACACCTTC
>NA|NA|TRBV3-1/TRBV3-2|TRBJ2-7
CASSSTRLGLREYF
TGTGCCAGCAGCTCAACCCGACTTGGCCTTCGGGAGTACTTC
>NA|NA|TRBV4-3|TRBJ2-5
CASSQESLTSNLKTQYF
TGCGCCAGCAGCCAAGAGTCGTTAACTAGCAACTTGAAGACCCAGTACTTC
>NA|TRBD1|TRBV19|TRBJ2-1
CASSLRPGQPYNEQFF
TGTGCCAGTAGTTTGCGTCCGGGACAGCCGTACAATGAGCAGTTCTTC
>few|NA|TRBV18|TRBJ1-1
CASSPRADTEAFF
TGTGCCAGCTCACCCAGGGCGGACACTGAAGCTTTCTTT
>NA|NA|TRBV20-1|TRBJ1-2
CSAPEDYGYTF
TGCAGTGCCCCAGAAGACTATGGCTACACCTTC
>NA|TRBD1|TRBV5-4|TRBJ1-2
CASSFTGVDGYTF
TGTGCCAGCAGCTTTACAGGGGTAGATGGCTACACCTTC
>NA|NA|TRBV7-8|TRBJ2-5
CASSPQETQYF
TGTGCCAGCAGCCCCCAGGAGACCCAGTACTTC
>NA|NA|TRBV6-5|TRBJ1-5
CASSPQGARPQHF
TGTGCCAGCAGCCCCCAGGGCGCTCGGCCCCAGCATTTT
>NA|NA|TRBV19|TRBJ2-7
CASSFTGYEQYF
TGTGCCAGTAGTTTTACCGGCTACGAGCAGTACTTC
>few|NA|TRBV2|TRBJ1-1
CASSPPGVTEAFF
TGTGCCAGCAGCCCCCCGGGGGTCACTGAAGCTTTCTTT
>NA|TRBD1|TRBV30|TRBJ1-2
CAWSVQGTGGGYTF
TGTGCCTGGAGTGTACAAGGGACAGGGGGTGGCTACACCTTC
>NA|TRBD1|TRBV7-2|TRBJ1-5
CASSSFDRAGQPQHF
TGTGCCAGCAGCTCCTTTGACAGGGCAGGTCAGCCCCAGCATTTT
>NA|TRBD1|TRBV27|TRBJ2-7
CASSLSSFSGGGIYEQYF
TGTGCCAGCAGTTTATCCTCTTTTTCAGGGGGTGGGATCTACGAGCAGTACTTC
>NA|NA|TRBV19|TRBJ2-2
CASYRATNTGELFF
TGTGCCAGTTACAGGGCAACGAACACCGGGGAGCTGTTTTTT
>NA|NA|TRBV14|TRBJ2-5
CASSQYSSRQWETQYF
TGTGCCAGCAGCCAATACAGCAGTAGGCAATGGGAGACCCAGTACTTC
>NA|TRBD1|TRBV6-5|TRBJ1-1
CASSYSYQGATEAFF
TGTGCCAGCAGTTACTCTTACCAGGGGGCCACTGAAGCTTTCTTT
>NA|NA|TRBV12-3/TRBV12-4|TRBJ1-2
CASSSPTGRGYTF
TGTGCCAGCAGTTCCCCGACAGGCCGTGGCTACACCTTC
>NA|NA|TRBV5-4|TRBJ1-1
CASSSRGNTEAFF
TGTGCCAGCAGCTCCAGGGGAAACACTGAAGCTTTCTTT
>NA|NA|TRBV29-1|TRBJ1-5
CSVGAGDHNQPQHF
TGCAGCGTCGGTGCGGGGGACCACAATCAGCCCCAGCATTTT
>NA|NA|TRBV6-5|TRBJ2-7
CASSYIFGRGHEQYF
TGTGCCAGCAGTTACATATTCGGGCGGGGACACGAGCAGTACTTC
>NA|NA|TRBV20-1|TRBJ2-1
CSAPYNEQFF
TGCAGTGCTCCTTACAATGAGCAGTTCTTC
>NA|TRBD1|TRBV15|TRBJ2-5
CATSRDLTGTETQYF
TGTGCCACCAGCAGAGATCTGACAGGGACAGAGACCCAGTACTTC
>NA|TRBD1|TRBV19|TRBJ1-3
CASSIDRVSGNTIYF
TGTGCCAGTAGTATTGACAGGGTCTCTGGAAACACCATATATTTT
>NA|NA|TRBV11-3|TRBJ2-6
CASSLTGSGANVLTF
TGTGCCAGCAGCCTAACAGGGTCCGGGGCCAACGTCCTGACTTTC